The 25 T cell receptor beta chains reported below all come from one sample, sequenced in a study of cytomegalovirus exposure and HLA in healthy donors. Using immunoSEQ multiplex PCR, the repertoire was profiled, and TCRdb retains in-frame clones only, with some absent. The repertoire includes tens of thousands of clones, approximately 81% of them detected once, and approximately 22% sits in the top ten. Sequencing input: PBMCs. The receptors come from a young man in good health and CMV-seropositive.

This rearrangement joins TRBV19 to TRBJ1-5; weak D call: TRBD1 (5 bases). Trimming stripped 4 bases from V and 0 bases from J, with 16 bases between. CDR3 length equals 17 residues. From germline, CDR1 is LNHDA and CDR2 SQIVND (reference sequence). CDR3 sequence: CASSTQGGDYSNQPQHF. CDR3 sequence (DNA): TGTGCCAGTAGTACCCAGGGCGGGGACTATAGCAATCAGCCCCAGCATTTT.

The J gene is TRBJ1-3, the V gene TRBV7-6; D is unresolved. V was cut by 0 bases and J by 0 bases, with 6 bases left in between. Per germline, CDR1 SGHVS and CDR2 FNYEAQ. CDR3 size: 15 residues. For the CDR3, the DNA is TGTGCCAGCAGCTTAGCGGCCAACTCTGGAAACACCATATATTTT. Protein sequence: CASSLAANSGNTIYF.

V gene TRBV30 combines with J gene TRBJ1-5, with TRBD1 as a possible D gene (6 bases). CDR3 length: 16 residues. The V and J ends lost 0 bases and 5 bases respectively, with 17 bases between them. The V gene's germline CDR1 is GTSNPN and CDR2 SVGIG (reference sequence). CDR3 coding DNA: TGTGCCTGGAGTGTACCCGGAGCGGGGGCTTATCAGCCCCAGCATTTT. This gives the protein CAWSVPGAGAYQPQHF.

This chain uses TRBV6-6 with TRBJ1-1; D perhaps matches TRBD1 (5 bases). The CDR3 has 14 amino acids. Deletions cut 5 bases from V and 5 bases from J, with 15 bases between. Germline values: CDR1 MNHNY, CDR2 SVGAGI (reference sequence). The CDR3 here is CASSIRVRETEAFF. As DNA, the CDR3 is TGTGCCAGCAGTATCAGGGTTAGGGAAACTGAAGCTTTCTTT.

The chain recombines TRBV30 with TRBJ2-1, with D perhaps TRBD1 (6 bases). CDR1 is GTSNPN, CDR2 SVGIG, per germline (reference sequence). The V and J ends lost 0 bases and 4 bases respectively, with 28 bases between them. This CDR3 comprises 20 residues. The CDR3 loop is CAWSVVEPWGLEQGYNEQFF. The CDR3 DNA reads TGTGCCTGGAGTGTTGTCGAGCCTTGGGGGCTAGAGCAAGGGTACAATGAGCAGTTCTTC.

The chain has TRBV27 and TRBJ1-1; maybe TRBD1 (5 bases). The germline V and J ends were trimmed by 1 base and 1 base, with 7 bases remaining between them. Germline V CDR1 and CDR2: MNHEY, SMNVEV (reference sequence). The length of the CDR3 is 14 residues. The CDR3 protein is CASSLLGGNTEAFF. The CDR3 region has the DNA TGTGCCAGCAGTTTATTGGGGGGGAACACTGAAGCTTTCTTT.

The chain employs TRBV28 and TRBJ1-3; TRBD1 matches at 7 bases. This CDR3 contains 16 residues. CDR1 and CDR2 (germline): MDHEN, SYDVKM. The V gene end was trimmed by 5 bases and the J gene end by 0 bases; junction bases not matched to a gene: 7. CDR3 sequence reads: CASSLTGDLSGNTIYF. The CDR3 DNA is TGTGCCAGCAGTCTAACAGGGGACCTCTCTGGAAACACCATATATTTT.

The J gene is TRBJ2-4, the V gene TRBV13; 9 bases are a match to TRBD1. This CDR3 is 17 amino acids long. Germline CDR1 and CDR2: PRHDT and FYEKMQ (reference sequence). Germline trimming cut 4 bases from V and 6 bases from J; bases unmatched to any gene: 13. The CDR3 is CASSSLSMPGQGNIQYF. In DNA, the CDR3 is TGTGCCAGCAGCTCCCTTTCAATGCCGGGACAGGGAAACATTCAGTACTTC.

J is TRBJ2-3 and V is TRBV5-4, with a weak D call TRBD2 (5 bases). Germline CDR1 reads SGHNT; CDR2 reads YYREEE (reference sequence). V was clipped by 5 bases and J by 0 bases, with 16 bases between them. The CDR3 contains 16 residues. The CDR3 loop reads CASRPLGSTSTDTQYF. The CDR3 DNA reads TGTGCCAGCAGACCACTAGGCTCAACTAGCACAGATACGCAGTATTTT.

The rearrangement links TRBV6-4 to TRBJ2-7, with D tentatively TRBD2 (5 bases). This CDR3 contains 16 residues. Germline values: CDR1 MRHNA, CDR2 SNTAGT. V lost 6 bases to trimming and J lost 3 bases, with 21 bases between them. The CDR3 loop is CASRPQTSSPLYEQYV. DNA of the CDR3: TGTGCCAGCAGACCCCAAACTAGTTCCCCTCTCTACGAGCAGTACGTC.

The chain joins TRBV15 to TRBJ1-5; TRBD1 matches at 9 bases. V shed 2 bases and J 7 bases; nucleotides not matched to a gene: 6. In germline, CDR1 is LNHNV, CDR2 YYDKDF (reference sequence). The CDR3 covers 15 residues. CDR3 protein: CATSRNRGLGQPQHF. Here the CDR3 DNA reads TGTGCCACCAGCAGAAACAGGGGGCTGGGGCAGCCCCAGCATTTT.

This CDR3 is CASRDIVSGNTIYF. The CDR3 bases are TGTGCCAGTAGAGATATAGTCTCTGGAAACACCATATATTTT. The chain joins TRBV19 to TRBJ1-3, with no clear D. This CDR3 contains 14 residues. Deletions cut 6 bases from V and 0 bases from J, with 9 bases between. Germline loops: CDR1 LNHDA, CDR2 SQIVND (reference sequence).

The CDR3 protein is CSVEYRRRETQYF. Written as DNA, the CDR3 is TGCAGCGTTGAGTATAGGAGGAGAGAGACCCAGTACTTC. The V gene is TRBV29-1, the J gene TRBJ2-5, with D possibly TRBD2 on 5 matching bases. The CDR3 contains 13 residues. The V end lost 3 bases, the J end lost 4 bases, and 12 bases lay between the germline ends. The germline gives CDR1 SQVTM, CDR2 ANQGSEA.

This rearrangement joins TRBV19 to TRBJ1-5; TRBD1 matches 10 bases. Germline trimming cut 1 base from V and 6 bases from J; bases unmatched to any gene: 9. CDR3 length equals 17 residues. The V gene's germline CDR1 is LNHDA and CDR2 SQIVND (reference sequence). The CDR3 sequence is CASSIATWDRGGQPQHF. The CDR3 DNA is TGTGCCAGTAGTATAGCCACATGGGACAGGGGAGGTCAGCCCCAGCATTTT. The full variable domain, rest sourced from reference TRBV19 and TRBJ1-5, is DGGITQSPKYLFRKEGQNVTLSCEQNLNHDAMYWYRQDPGQGLRLIYYSQIVNDFQKGDIAEGYSVSREKKESFPLTVTSAQKNPTAFYLCASSIATWDRGGQPQHFGDGTRLSIL.

V is TRBV5-1 and J is TRBJ2-7; 11 nucleotides line up with TRBD2. The germline V gene encodes CDR1 SGHRS and CDR2 YFSETQ. With V trimmed by 5 bases and J by 3 bases, 4 bases remained unmatched. The CDR3 runs to 14 residues. CDR3 sequence (DNA): TGCGCCAGCAGTCGGACTAGCGGGTTCTACGAGCAGTACTTC. It codes for CASSRTSGFYEQYF.

The chain employs TRBV4-1 and TRBJ1-5, with TRBD1 identical over 10 bases. J lost 7 bases, V lost 3 bases, and 6 bases had no gene match. CDR1 MGHRA and CDR2 YSYEKL come from the germline V gene. This CDR3 has 15 amino acids. The CDR3: CASSQRQGAEQPQHF. CDR3 sequence (DNA): TGCGCCAGCAGCCAGAGACAGGGGGCGGAGCAGCCCCAGCATTTT.

The chain is built from TRBV16 and TRBJ2-3, with D hard to call. In germline, CDR1 is KGHSY, CDR2 FQNENV. V lost 4 bases to trimming and J lost 3 bases, with 5 bases between them. The CDR3 covers 12 residues. DNA of the CDR3: TGTGCCAGCAGCCCGGTGACAGATACGCAGTATTTT. Its translation is CASSPVTDTQYF.

This chain joins TRBV6-1 and TRBJ2-7; the match to TRBD2 covers 12 bases. Germline V gene lookup returns CDR1 MNHNS and CDR2 SASEGT. This CDR3 spans 15 amino acids. V shed 4 bases and J 2 bases; nucleotides not matched to a gene: 3. The CDR3 nucleotides read TGTGCCAGCAGTGCTCTAGCGGGAGGGGCCTACGAGCAGTACTTC. It yields the protein CASSALAGGAYEQYF.

V usage is TRBV19 and J usage is TRBJ2-1; D uncertain. V dropped 9 bases and J dropped 5 bases, with 17 bases sitting between them. CDR1 and CDR2 (germline): LNHDA, SQIVND (reference sequence). The CDR3 contains 14 residues. The CDR3 loop reads CASKASRSDNEQFF. CDR3 sequence (DNA): TGTGCCAGCAAAGCATCCAGGTCCGACAATGAGCAGTTCTTC.

The chain links TRBV2 to TRBJ1-2, with unresolved D. The length of the CDR3 is 14 residues. The germline V gene encodes CDR1 SNHLY and CDR2 FYNNEI. V lost 4 bases to trimming and J lost 5 bases, with 14 bases between them. The CDR3 region is CASSALQFRYGYTF. The CDR3 DNA reads TGTGCCAGCAGTGCCCTCCAGTTTCGATATGGCTACACCTTC.

The V call is TRBV11-2, the J call TRBJ2-7, with 12 bases matching TRBD2. Germline V gene lookup returns CDR1 SGHAT and CDR2 FQNNGV. J gave up 7 bases and V 1 base, and 17 bases lay outside the gene matches. The CDR3 sequence is 19 residues long. The CDR3 reads CASSLVLSDLAGGPQEQYF. CDR3 in DNA: TGTGCCAGCAGCTTAGTACTATCAGATCTAGCGGGAGGGCCTCAGGAGCAGTACTTC.

This chain uses TRBV4-1 with TRBJ2-5; weak D call: TRBD1 (6 bases). CDR3 length equals 16 residues. With 0 bases removed from V and 2 bases from J, the gap between germline ends came to 13 bases. Germline-derived CDR1 and CDR2 are MGHRA and YSYEKL. DNA for the CDR3: TGCGCCAGCAGCCAAGATTCGGCCGGACAGCAAGAGACCCAGTACTTC. Its protein is CASSQDSAGQQETQYF.

The rearrangement uses TRBV18 and TRBJ2-2; possible D gene TRBD1, 6 bases. Trimming pared 6 bases from V and 1 base from J, leaving 15 bases between. The CDR3 is made up of 16 amino acids. Per the germline V gene, CDR1 is KGHSH and CDR2 is LQKENI. DNA of the CDR3: TGTGCCAGCTCGGATGAGGGACAAAGGAACACCGGGGAGCTGTTTTTT. Its protein is CASSDEGQRNTGELFF.

The V and J genes are TRBV27 and TRBJ1-1, with D tentatively TRBD1 (5 bases). V was cut by 6 bases and J by 1 base, with 12 bases left in between. Germline CDR1 MNHEY, CDR2 SMNVEV (reference sequence). The CDR3 has 14 residues. The CDR3 coding sequence is TGTGCCAGCAGCGGGGGTAAAAGGAACACTGAAGCTTTCTTT. Its translation is CASSGGKRNTEAFF.

This clone was seen a handful of times. The V and J genes are TRBV5-6 and TRBJ2-3; TRBD1 might be the D (6 bases). Germline CDR1 is SGHDT and CDR2 is YYEEEE. V lost 4 bases and J lost 1, with 10 bases in between. This CDR3 has 14 amino acids. In DNA, the CDR3 is TGTGCCAGCAGCACCGCAGGGGGCACAGATACGCAGTATTTT. This translates into CASSTAGGTDTQYF. The full variable domain, rest sourced from reference TRBV5-6 and TRBJ2-3, is DAGVTQSPTHLIKTRGQQVTLRCSPKSGHDTVSWYQQALGQGPQFIFQYYEEEERQRGNFPDRFSGHQFPNYSSELNVNALLLGDSALYLCASSTAGGTDTQYFGPGTRLTVL.